This is a list of T cell receptor beta chains from one sample in a study of a mutant IDH1 vaccine in newly diagnosed glioma. Repertoires were generated with immunoSEQ multiplex PCR, while TCRdb's copy carries only in-frame clones and drops some. The sample comprises 100,000 to 150,000 clones, 80% of which are singletons, and approximately 5% rests with the top ten. Their recognized antigens are unknown. This sample comprised PBMCs, obtained from a glioma patient whose treatment included an IDH1 peptide vaccine. The source is a man in his forties with glioma. Both conserved end residues are part of each CDR3. Fields, in order: clone size, CDR3 length, V gene, J gene, D gene, CDR3 protein, CDR3 DNA. The D gene is left open where the match is weak. Only part of the rows carry a size: once, few, many, or a class if the clone is expanded.

abundance: -; len: 15; v_gene: TRBV30; j_gene: TRBJ2-4; d_gene: -; CDR3aa: CAWSPPGYGENIQYF; CDR3nt: TGTGCCTGGAGTCCCCCCGGGTATGGGGAAAACATTCAGTACTTC
abundance: -; len: 14; v_gene: TRBV9; j_gene: TRBJ1-5; d_gene: -; CDR3aa: CASSVGGTGQPQHF; CDR3nt: TGTGCCAGCAGCGTAGGTGGGACGGGTCAGCCCCAGCATTTT
abundance: few; len: 13; v_gene: TRBV6-6; j_gene: TRBJ1-2; d_gene: -; CDR3aa: CASSPRGPYGYTF; CDR3nt: TGTGCCAGCAGTCCTCGGGGACCCTATGGCTACACCTTC
abundance: -; len: 15; v_gene: TRBV6-5; j_gene: TRBJ2-6; d_gene: -; CDR3aa: CASSYSESGANVLTF; CDR3nt: TGTGCCAGCAGTTACTCAGAATCTGGGGCCAACGTCCTGACTTTC
abundance: -; len: 14; v_gene: TRBV7-9; j_gene: TRBJ2-3; d_gene: TRBD2; CDR3aa: CASSFGGSADTQYF; CDR3nt: TGTGCCAGCAGCTTTGGCGGGAGCGCAGATACGCAGTATTTT
abundance: -; len: 16; v_gene: TRBV5-4; j_gene: TRBJ2-1; d_gene: TRBD2; CDR3aa: CASSLAGLAGLNEQFF; CDR3nt: TGTGCCAGCAGCTTGGCAGGACTAGCGGGATTGAATGAGCAGTTCTTC
abundance: -; len: 17; v_gene: TRBV30; j_gene: TRBJ1-4; d_gene: -; CDR3aa: CAWKNRDKLGTNEKLFF; CDR3nt: TGTGCCTGGAAGAACAGGGACAAACTGGGGACTAATGAAAAACTGTTTTTT
abundance: -; len: 14; v_gene: TRBV5-1; j_gene: TRBJ1-1; d_gene: TRBD1; CDR3aa: CASSLVRGHTEAFF; CDR3nt: TGCGCCAGCAGCTTGGTAAGGGGGCACACTGAAGCTTTCTTT
abundance: -; len: 13; v_gene: TRBV2; j_gene: TRBJ1-2; d_gene: -; CDR3aa: CASVGDQKYGYTF; CDR3nt: TGTGCCAGCGTGGGTGATCAGAAATATGGCTACACCTTC
abundance: -; len: 15; v_gene: TRBV5-5; j_gene: TRBJ1-2; d_gene: -; CDR3aa: CASSLRGVGDYGYTF; CDR3nt: TGTGCCAGCAGCTTGAGAGGGGTCGGCGACTATGGCTACACCTTC
abundance: -; len: 13; v_gene: TRBV5-1; j_gene: TRBJ1-1; d_gene: -; CDR3aa: CASALRGNTEAFF; CDR3nt: TGCGCCAGCGCACTTAGGGGGAACACTGAAGCTTTCTTT
abundance: -; len: 14; v_gene: TRBV10-3; j_gene: TRBJ2-5; d_gene: TRBD2; CDR3aa: CAISDFSGRETQYF; CDR3nt: TGTGCCATCAGTGATTTTAGCGGGAGGGAGACCCAGTACTTC
abundance: -; len: 13; v_gene: TRBV19; j_gene: TRBJ2-7; d_gene: -; CDR3aa: CASTPGHPYEQYF; CDR3nt: TGTGCCAGTACCCCAGGGCACCCGTACGAGCAGTACTTC
abundance: -; len: 17; v_gene: TRBV7-9; j_gene: TRBJ1-2; d_gene: TRBD1; CDR3aa: CASSGQGSANVDYGYTF; CDR3nt: TGTGCCAGCAGCGGACAGGGGTCGGCGAACGTTGACTATGGCTACACCTTC
abundance: once; len: 13; v_gene: TRBV5-1; j_gene: TRBJ2-7; d_gene: -; CDR3aa: CASSLGQNYEQYF; CDR3nt: TGCGCCAGCAGCCTCGGACAGAACTACGAGCAGTACTTC
abundance: -; len: 14; v_gene: TRBV11-2; j_gene: TRBJ2-7; d_gene: -; CDR3aa: CASSLDRARDEQYF; CDR3nt: TGTGCCAGCAGCTTAGATCGAGCGAGGGACGAGCAGTACTTC
abundance: medium-sized; len: 15; v_gene: TRBV18; j_gene: TRBJ1-5; d_gene: -; CDR3aa: CASSREAGRNQPQHF; CDR3nt: TGTGCCAGCTCACGGGAGGCAGGGAGGAATCAGCCCCAGCATTTT
abundance: -; len: 16; v_gene: TRBV7-2; j_gene: TRBJ2-1; d_gene: TRBD2; CDR3aa: CASSPGGGRALGEQFF; CDR3nt: TGTGCCAGCAGCCCCGGGGGAGGGAGGGCCCTCGGGGAGCAGTTCTTC
abundance: -; len: 15; v_gene: TRBV6-5; j_gene: TRBJ1-1; d_gene: -; CDR3aa: CASSYWGGENTEAFF; CDR3nt: TGTGCCAGCAGTTACTGGGGCGGTGAGAACACTGAAGCTTTCTTT
abundance: once; len: 15; v_gene: TRBV4-1; j_gene: TRBJ2-7; d_gene: TRBD2; CDR3aa: CASSQPTSGSYEQYF; CDR3nt: TGCGCCAGCAGCCAGCCAACTAGCGGGAGCTACGAGCAGTACTTC
abundance: -; len: 13; v_gene: TRBV4-3; j_gene: TRBJ2-5; d_gene: -; CDR3aa: CASSPQGYETQYF; CDR3nt: TGCGCCAGCAGTCCACAGGGATACGAGACCCAGTACTTC
abundance: -; len: 14; v_gene: TRBV6-5; j_gene: TRBJ2-5; d_gene: -; CDR3aa: CASSQFGTRETQYF; CDR3nt: TGTGCCAGCAGCCAATTCGGTACGCGAGAGACCCAGTACTTC
abundance: -; len: 16; v_gene: TRBV5-6; j_gene: TRBJ1-3; d_gene: -; CDR3aa: CASSLAQGLIGNTIYF; CDR3nt: TGTGCCAGCAGCTTGGCACAGGGTCTCATCGGAAACACCATATATTTT
abundance: -; len: 16; v_gene: TRBV6-6; j_gene: TRBJ1-3; d_gene: -; CDR3aa: CASSYPGLVSGNTIYF; CDR3nt: TGTGCCAGCAGTTATCCGGGCTTGGTATCTGGAAACACCATATATTTT
abundance: few; len: 16; v_gene: TRBV7-8; j_gene: TRBJ2-7; d_gene: -; CDR3aa: CASSLGFLRSSYEQYF; CDR3nt: TGTGCCAGCAGCTTAGGTTTCTTGAGGAGCTCCTACGAGCAGTACTTC
abundance: -; len: 13; v_gene: TRBV2; j_gene: TRBJ2-7; d_gene: TRBD1; CDR3aa: CASKDRASYEQYF; CDR3nt: TGTGCCAGCAAGGACAGGGCCTCCTACGAGCAGTACTTC
abundance: -; len: 13; v_gene: TRBV11-3; j_gene: TRBJ1-1; d_gene: -; CDR3aa: CASSLEGRTEAFF; CDR3nt: TGTGCCAGCAGCTTAGAGGGGAGGACTGAAGCTTTCTTT
abundance: -; len: 14; v_gene: TRBV11-2; j_gene: TRBJ2-7; d_gene: -; CDR3aa: CASSLGVSSYEQYF; CDR3nt: TGTGCCAGCAGCTTGGGGGTAAGCTCCTACGAGCAGTACTTC
abundance: -; len: 15; v_gene: TRBV13; j_gene: TRBJ2-3; d_gene: TRBD2; CDR3aa: CASIQAGEGTDTQYF; CDR3nt: TGTGCCAGCATCCAAGCGGGAGAGGGGACAGATACGCAGTATTTT
abundance: -; len: 15; v_gene: TRBV2; j_gene: TRBJ2-1; d_gene: TRBD2; CDR3aa: CASSPGSGEYNEQFF; CDR3nt: TGTGCCAGCAGTCCCGGTAGCGGGGAATACAATGAGCAGTTCTTC
abundance: -; len: 16; v_gene: TRBV10-3; j_gene: TRBJ1-3; d_gene: TRBD1; CDR3aa: CAISEPATGQGNTIYF; CDR3nt: TGTGCCATCAGCGAACCCGCGACAGGGCAAGGAAACACCATATATTTT
abundance: -; len: 20; v_gene: TRBV5-1; j_gene: TRBJ2-5; d_gene: TRBD1; CDR3aa: CASSQRRTGIGGGHKETQYF; CDR3nt: TGCGCCAGCAGCCAACGACGGACAGGGATCGGTGGTGGACACAAAGAGACCCAGTACTTC
abundance: -; len: 16; v_gene: TRBV9; j_gene: TRBJ2-1; d_gene: TRBD2; CDR3aa: CASSVDSSGNYNEQFF; CDR3nt: TGTGCCAGCAGCGTAGATTCTAGCGGAAACTACAATGAGCAGTTCTTC
abundance: -; len: 14; v_gene: TRBV4-2; j_gene: TRBJ2-1; d_gene: -; CDR3aa: CASSRTTEVDEQFF; CDR3nt: TGTGCCAGCAGCCGCACGACGGAGGTGGATGAGCAGTTCTTC
abundance: few; len: 14; v_gene: TRBV4-2; j_gene: TRBJ1-1; d_gene: -; CDR3aa: CASSQLQGLTEAFF; CDR3nt: TGTGCCAGCAGCCAACTCCAGGGGCTCACTGAAGCTTTCTTT
abundance: -; len: 15; v_gene: TRBV14; j_gene: TRBJ2-7; d_gene: TRBD1; CDR3aa: CASSRDRTRSYEQYF; CDR3nt: TGTGCCAGCAGCCGGGACAGGACACGTTCCTACGAGCAGTACTTC
abundance: many; len: 16; v_gene: TRBV14; j_gene: TRBJ1-5; d_gene: -; CDR3aa: CASSQDRDPPGQPQHF; CDR3nt: TGTGCCAGCAGCCAGGACCGGGACCCCCCTGGTCAGCCCCAGCATTTT
abundance: -; len: 14; v_gene: TRBV25-1; j_gene: TRBJ1-6; d_gene: -; CDR3aa: CASSVDIYNSPLHF; CDR3nt: TGTGCCAGCAGTGTGGACATATATAATTCACCCCTCCACTTT
abundance: -; len: 13; v_gene: TRBV12-5; j_gene: TRBJ1-2; d_gene: TRBD1; CDR3aa: CASGLAGGAGYTF; CDR3nt: TGTGCTAGTGGTTTGGCAGGGGGCGCTGGCTACACCTTC
abundance: -; len: 12; v_gene: TRBV5-6; j_gene: TRBJ2-7; d_gene: -; CDR3aa: CASSAEGGEQYF; CDR3nt: TGTGCCAGCAGCGCCGAGGGAGGCGAGCAGTACTTC
abundance: -; len: 15; v_gene: TRBV6-1; j_gene: TRBJ1-3; d_gene: -; CDR3aa: CASSEADRLGNTIYF; CDR3nt: TGTGCCAGCAGTGAGGCAGACAGGCTTGGAAACACCATATATTTT
abundance: -; len: 15; v_gene: TRBV7-6; j_gene: TRBJ2-7; d_gene: -; CDR3aa: CASSLEQVTLYEQYF; CDR3nt: TGTGCCAGCAGCTTAGAACAGGTTACACTCTACGAGCAGTACTTC
abundance: few; len: 15; v_gene: TRBV2; j_gene: TRBJ1-1; d_gene: TRBD1; CDR3aa: CASRGQWGINTEAFF; CDR3nt: TGTGCCAGCAGGGGACAGTGGGGGATCAACACTGAAGCTTTCTTT
abundance: -; len: 13; v_gene: TRBV19; j_gene: TRBJ2-5; d_gene: -; CDR3aa: CASSWALQETQYF; CDR3nt: TGTGCCAGTAGTTGGGCCCTACAAGAGACCCAGTACTTC
abundance: -; len: 15; v_gene: TRBV27; j_gene: TRBJ1-3; d_gene: -; CDR3aa: CASRGGTGTGNTIYF; CDR3nt: TGTGCCAGCAGGGGGGGTACAGGAACTGGAAACACCATATATTTT
abundance: -; len: 16; v_gene: TRBV6-4; j_gene: TRBJ2-2; d_gene: -; CDR3aa: CASSASSLGVAGELFF; CDR3nt: TGTGCCAGCAGTGCCTCGAGTTTAGGGGTCGCCGGGGAGCTGTTTTTT
abundance: -; len: 13; v_gene: TRBV6-5; j_gene: TRBJ2-2; d_gene: -; CDR3aa: CASSYRVPGELFF; CDR3nt: TGTGCCAGCAGTTACCGGGTTCCCGGGGAGCTGTTTTTT
abundance: -; len: 11; v_gene: TRBV29-1; j_gene: TRBJ1-1; d_gene: -; CDR3aa: CSVEKGIEAFF; CDR3nt: TGCAGCGTTGAAAAGGGCATTGAAGCTTTCTTT
abundance: -; len: 13; v_gene: TRBV27; j_gene: TRBJ1-1; d_gene: -; CDR3aa: CASSLRGNTEAFF; CDR3nt: TGTGCCAGCAGTTTAAGAGGAAACACTGAAGCTTTCTTT
abundance: -; len: 12; v_gene: TRBV7-9; j_gene: TRBJ2-7; d_gene: TRBD1; CDR3aa: CASGQGAREQYF; CDR3nt: TGTGCCAGCGGACAGGGGGCAAGGGAGCAGTACTTC
abundance: -; len: 13; v_gene: TRBV15; j_gene: TRBJ2-2; d_gene: -; CDR3aa: CATSTLVAGELFF; CDR3nt: TGTGCCACCAGCACCCTAGTCGCCGGGGAGCTGTTTTTT
abundance: -; len: 14; v_gene: TRBV6-5; j_gene: TRBJ1-2; d_gene: TRBD1; CDR3aa: CASSYSGQGGGYTF; CDR3nt: TGTGCCAGCAGTTACTCAGGACAGGGGGGTGGCTACACCTTC
abundance: once; len: 13; v_gene: TRBV10-3; j_gene: TRBJ2-7; d_gene: TRBD2; CDR3aa: CAIRAAGVYEQYF; CDR3nt: TGTGCCATCAGGGCTGCGGGGGTTTACGAGCAGTACTTC
abundance: -; len: 15; v_gene: TRBV18; j_gene: TRBJ2-3; d_gene: -; CDR3aa: CASSPGTTTTDTQYF; CDR3nt: TGTGCCAGCTCACCAGGGACAACGACCACAGATACGCAGTATTTT
abundance: -; len: 15; v_gene: TRBV30; j_gene: TRBJ1-6; d_gene: -; CDR3aa: CAWMVMGGYNSPLHF; CDR3nt: TGTGCCTGGATGGTGATGGGGGGTTATAATTCACCCCTCCACTTT
abundance: -; len: 16; v_gene: TRBV7-2; j_gene: TRBJ2-5; d_gene: -; CDR3aa: CASSLAPGRIQETQYF; CDR3nt: TGTGCCAGCAGCTTAGCGCCCGGCAGGATACAAGAGACCCAGTACTTC